This TCR beta chain was sequenced during a study of blood T cells in healthy people across ages. The germline V gene encodes CDR1 SGHRS and CDR2 YFSETQ. V gave up 0 bases and J gave up 5 bases, with 11 bases separating them. The CDR3 extends over 14 amino acids. The use of a sample-barcoded 5' primer and a J-beta primer mix characterized a second PCR of roughly 7 to 12 cycles. Each CDR3 protein gets one entry after TCRdb re-called the 5' RACE reads with MiXCR. Of about 780,000 distinct CDR3 sequences listed, roughly 25% were seen once; the top ten hold around 3%. These same data were also listed under a study on T cells of mothers and their children.

J is TRBJ2-5 and V is TRBV5-1, with unresolved D. The TCR was taken from a boy aged 10-17 years in good health. Sequencing was carried out using blood. For the CDR3, the DNA is TGCGCCAGCAGCTTGGGACTCTCGCGGGAGACCCAGTACTTC. Translation: CASSLGLSRETQYF.